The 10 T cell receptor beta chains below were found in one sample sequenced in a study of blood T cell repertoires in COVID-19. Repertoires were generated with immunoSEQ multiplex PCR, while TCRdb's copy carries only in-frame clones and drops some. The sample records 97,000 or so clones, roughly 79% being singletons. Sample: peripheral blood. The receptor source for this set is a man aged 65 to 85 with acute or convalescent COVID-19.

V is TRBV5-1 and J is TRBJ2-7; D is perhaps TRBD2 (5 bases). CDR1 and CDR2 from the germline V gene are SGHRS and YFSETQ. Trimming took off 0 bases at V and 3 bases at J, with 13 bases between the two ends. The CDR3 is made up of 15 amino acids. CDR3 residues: CASSLAFDGGYEQYF. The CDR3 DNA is TGCGCCAGCAGCTTGGCCTTCGACGGAGGCTACGAGCAGTACTTC.

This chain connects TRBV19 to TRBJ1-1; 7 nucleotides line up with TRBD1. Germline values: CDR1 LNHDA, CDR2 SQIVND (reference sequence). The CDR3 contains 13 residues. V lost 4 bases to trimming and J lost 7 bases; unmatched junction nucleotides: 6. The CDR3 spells CASSRIGQDEAFF. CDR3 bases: TGTGCCAGTAGTAGGATTGGACAGGATGAAGCTTTCTTT.

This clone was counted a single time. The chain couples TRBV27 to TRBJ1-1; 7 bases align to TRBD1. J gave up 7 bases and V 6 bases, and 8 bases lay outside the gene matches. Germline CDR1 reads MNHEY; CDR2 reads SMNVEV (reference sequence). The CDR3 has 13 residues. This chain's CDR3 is CASRLTGRIEAFF. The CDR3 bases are TGTGCCAGCAGATTGACAGGGAGGATTGAAGCTTTCTTT.

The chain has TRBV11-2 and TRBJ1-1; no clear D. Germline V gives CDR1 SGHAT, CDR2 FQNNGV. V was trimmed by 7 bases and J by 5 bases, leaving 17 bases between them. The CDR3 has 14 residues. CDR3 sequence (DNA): TGTGCCAGCACCGACCAAAGCGGGGTTACTGAAGCTTTCTTT. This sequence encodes CASTDQSGVTEAFF.

The CDR3 coding sequence is TGTGCCATCAGTGAGTACGGGGGCAATCAGCCCCAGCATTTT. Protein product: CAISEYGGNQPQHF. The rearrangement links TRBV10-3 to TRBJ1-5, with D unclear. V lost 1 base to trimming and J lost 2 bases, with 6 bases between them. Germline assignment: CDR1 ENHRY and CDR2 SYGVKD. The CDR3 runs 14 residues.

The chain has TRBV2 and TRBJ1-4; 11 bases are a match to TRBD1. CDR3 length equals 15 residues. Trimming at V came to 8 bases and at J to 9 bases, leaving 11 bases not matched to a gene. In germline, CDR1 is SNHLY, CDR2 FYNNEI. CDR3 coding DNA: TGTGCCAGCGGCGGGACAGGGGGGGGTCAGCAAAAACTGTTTTTT. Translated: CASGGTGGGQQKLFF.

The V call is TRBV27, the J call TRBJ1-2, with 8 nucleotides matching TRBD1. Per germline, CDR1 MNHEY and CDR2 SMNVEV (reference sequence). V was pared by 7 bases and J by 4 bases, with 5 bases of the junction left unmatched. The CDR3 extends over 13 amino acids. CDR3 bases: TGTGCCAGCATGCGGACAGGGAGCTATGGCTACACCTTC. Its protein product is CASMRTGSYGYTF.

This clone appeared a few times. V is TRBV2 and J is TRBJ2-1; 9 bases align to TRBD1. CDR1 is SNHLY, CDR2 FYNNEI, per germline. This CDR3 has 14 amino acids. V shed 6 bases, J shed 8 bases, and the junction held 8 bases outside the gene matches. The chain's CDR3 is CASRRDRADHEQFF. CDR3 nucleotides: TGTGCCAGCAGGAGGGACAGGGCTGACCATGAGCAGTTCTTC.

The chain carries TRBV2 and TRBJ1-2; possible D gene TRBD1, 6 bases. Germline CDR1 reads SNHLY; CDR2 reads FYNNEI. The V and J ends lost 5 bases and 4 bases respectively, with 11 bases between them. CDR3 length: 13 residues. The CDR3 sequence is CASSPGQTYGYTF. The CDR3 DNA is TGTGCCAGCAGTCCTGGACAGACCTATGGCTACACCTTC.

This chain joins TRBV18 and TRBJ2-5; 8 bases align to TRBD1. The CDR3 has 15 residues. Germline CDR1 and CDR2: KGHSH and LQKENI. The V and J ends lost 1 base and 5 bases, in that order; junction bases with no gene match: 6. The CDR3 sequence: CASSPRQGAPETQYF. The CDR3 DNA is TGTGCCAGCTCACCACGCCAGGGGGCGCCGGAGACCCAGTACTTC.